This entry lists 28 T cell receptor beta chains sequenced from one sample in a study of glioma-infiltrating T cells after dendritic cell vaccination. This table comes from immunoSEQ multiplex PCR, and its TCRdb copy is limited to in-frame clones, with some not included. The data show about 92,000 clones, 65% to 90% seen once. The material was blood, obtained before dendritic cell vaccination. These TCRs come from a human donor with glioblastoma.

The chain uses TRBV19 and TRBJ2-7; no clear D gene. Germline loops: CDR1 LNHDA, CDR2 SQIVND (reference sequence). The CDR3 length is 12 residues. With 5 bases removed from V and 6 bases from J, the gap between germline ends came to 11 bases. CDR3 amino acids: CASSGNRVEQYF. The CDR3 DNA follows: TGTGCCAGTAGTGGCAATCGGGTCGAGCAGTACTTC.

The chain uses TRBV2 and TRBJ2-1, with 11 bases identical to TRBD1. CDR3 length: 15 amino acids. The germline CDR1 and CDR2 sequences are SNHLY and FYNNEI. V was clipped by 4 bases and J by 4 bases; unmatched bases: 3. CDR3 nucleotide sequence: TGTGCCAGCAGTGCAAGGGACAGGGGGTACAATGAGCAGTTCTTC. Its protein is CASSARDRGYNEQFF.

The chain joins TRBV21-1 to TRBJ2-6; the table's D call TRBD1 went unverified against the DNA. TRBV21-1 is noted as a pseudogene. The length of the CDR3 is 15 residues. The CDR3 loop is CASSKAQAGANVLTF. In DNA form, the CDR3 reads TGTGCCAGCAGCAAAGCGCAGGCTGGGGCCAACGTCCTGACTTTC.

This chain connects TRBV7-9 to TRBJ2-3; D is uncertain. The CDR3 totals 10 residues. Germline loops: CDR1 SEHNR, CDR2 FQNEAQ (reference sequence). Trimming shortened V by 1 base and J by 14 bases, and 7 bases separated the two germline ends. The CDR3 DNA follows: TGTGCCAGCAGCTTAGGCAAGCGGTATTTT. It translates to CASSLGKRYF.

The chain employs TRBV7-2 and TRBJ1-1; D is uncertain. The CDR3 covers 16 residues. The V and J ends lost 2 bases and 4 bases respectively, with 17 bases between them. CDR1 and CDR2 (germline): SGHTA, FQGNSA. CDR3 nucleotide sequence: TGTGCCAGCAGCTTAAACCTCAAGTCTCTAGTCACTGAAGCTTTCTTT. Encoded protein: CASSLNLKSLVTEAFF.

The J gene is TRBJ2-2, the V gene TRBV7-9; 12 positions agree with TRBD2. The CDR3 length is 18 residues. Germline CDR1 is SEHNR and CDR2 is FQNEAQ (reference sequence). Unmatched junction bases numbered 10, after V lost 5 bases and J lost 3 bases. CDR3 protein: CASSASAGLAGYTGELFF. The CDR3 DNA is TGTGCCAGCAGCGCCTCCGCCGGACTAGCGGGATACACCGGGGAGCTGTTTTTT.

The J gene is TRBJ2-7, the V gene TRBV9, with 10 bases aligning to TRBD2. V dropped 3 bases and J dropped 0; count of bases not matched to a gene: 6. Germline V gene sequence: CDR1 SGDLS, CDR2 YYNGEE. The CDR3 has 16 amino acids. The DNA of the CDR3 is TGTGCCAGCAGCGCCGCCGGGACTAGCGCCTCCTACGAGCAGTACTTC. This gives the protein CASSAAGTSASYEQYF.

The V and J genes are TRBV15 and TRBJ1-3, with D maybe TRBD1 (5 bases). V dropped 9 bases and J dropped 0 bases, with 12 bases sitting between them. The germline gives CDR1 LNHNV, CDR2 YYDKDF (reference sequence). The CDR3 totals 14 residues. The CDR3 protein is CATKQASSGNTIYF. CDR3 bases: TGTGCCACTAAACAGGCGAGCTCTGGAAACACCATATATTTT.

This chain joins TRBV7-8 and TRBJ2-3; 10 nucleotides agree with TRBD1. The trim removed 3 bases at V and 0 bases at J, leaving 15 bases unmatched. In germline, CDR1 is SGHVS, CDR2 FQNEAQ. This CDR3 has 20 residues. CDR3 amino acids: CASSLVLRDRGASSTDTQYF. For the CDR3, the DNA is TGTGCCAGCAGCTTGGTCCTGCGGGACAGGGGTGCCTCTAGCACAGATACGCAGTATTTT.

The CDR3 loop reads CASSIDSQGGHQPQHF. The CDR3 DNA sequence: TGTGCCAGTAGTATAGATAGCCAGGGAGGCCATCAGCCCCAGCATTTT. This chain uses TRBV19 with TRBJ1-5; the D gene is possibly TRBD1 (5 bases). Trimming removed 0 bases at V and 5 bases at J, with 14 bases between. The germline V gene has CDR1 LNHDA and CDR2 SQIVND (reference sequence). This CDR3 has 16 amino acids.

This clone was counted once. The V call is TRBV11-2, the J call TRBJ2-7; the match to TRBD1 covers 9 bases. After removal of 5 bases from V and 3 bases from J, the junction contained 8 bases not matched to a gene. The CDR3 consists of 15 residues. From germline, CDR1 is SGHAT and CDR2 FQNNGV. The CDR3 here is CASSLRDRAGYEQYF. The CDR3 DNA sequence: TGTGCCAGCAGCCTCCGGGACAGGGCGGGCTACGAGCAGTACTTC.

The chain uses TRBV6-5 and TRBJ2-3, with D tentatively TRBD2 (5 bases). Trimming took 6 bases from V and 1 from J, leaving 8 bases between them. CDR3 size: 13 residues. CDR1 is MNHEY and CDR2 is SVGAGI in the germline V gene. The CDR3 loop is CASSRDGTDTQYF. The CDR3 coding sequence is TGTGCCAGCAGCCGGGATGGCACAGATACGCAGTATTTT.

V and J are TRBV6-5 and TRBJ1-2, with D possibly matching TRBD1 (6 bases). V was clipped by 5 bases and J by 0 bases, with 13 bases between them. The CDR3 is made up of 15 amino acids. Germline V gene data show CDR1 as MNHEY and CDR2 as SVGAGI. CDR3 sequence: CASSLDRPPNYGYTF. In DNA, the CDR3 is TGTGCCAGCAGTCTAGACAGGCCTCCTAACTATGGCTACACCTTC.

The V call is TRBV2, the J call TRBJ2-7; a possible D gene is TRBD1 (5 bases). This CDR3 comprises 16 residues. Trimming left V 3 bases short and J 3 bases short, with 18 bases between. Germline CDR1 is SNHLY and CDR2 is FYNNEI. The CDR3 DNA sequence: TGTGCCAGCAGTGATACACTCCAGGACACCAACTACGAGCAGTACTTC. Translated: CASSDTLQDTNYEQYF.

The gene calls are TRBV9 and TRBJ2-7, with D hard to call. Trimming pared 4 bases from V and 4 bases from J, leaving 12 bases between. The germline CDR1 and CDR2 sequences are SGDLS and YYNGEE. The CDR3 has 13 amino acids. The CDR3 DNA follows: TGTGCCAGCAGCCCCCTAGACGGGTACGAGCAGTACTTC. Translated: CASSPLDGYEQYF.

This chain uses TRBV28 with TRBJ1-1, with D possibly TRBD1 on 5 matching bases. The CDR3 has 13 amino acids. Trimming removed 6 bases at V and 0 bases at J, with 8 bases between. Germline assignment: CDR1 MDHEN and CDR2 SYDVKM. The CDR3 DNA reads as TGTGCCAGCAGACAGGATTTGAACACTGAAGCTTTCTTT. Translating gives CASRQDLNTEAFF.

This rearrangement joins TRBV28 to TRBJ2-7; 10 positions agree with TRBD2. The V gene's germline CDR1 is MDHEN and CDR2 SYDVKM. V lost 8 bases and J lost 0; bases outside the gene matches: 4. CDR3 size: 14 residues. CDR3 in DNA: TGTGCCAGCCAGATAGCGGGAGGCTCCTACGAGCAGTACTTC. The encoded protein is CASQIAGGSYEQYF.

There are a few counts of this clone. The CDR3 spells CASSPLIGDYNEQFF. Written as DNA, the CDR3 is TGTGCCAGCAGCCCGTTAATCGGGGACTACAATGAGCAGTTCTTC. The V and J genes are TRBV7-7 and TRBJ2-1; perhaps TRBD2 as D (5 bases). The CDR3 length is 15 residues. Germline-derived CDR1 and CDR2 are SSHAT and FNYEAQ (reference sequence). Trimming cost V 5 bases and J 3 bases, with 14 bases left between them.

This clone was observed a single time. The chain recombines TRBV19 with TRBJ1-4, with D uncertain. V lost 4 bases, J lost 5 bases, and 17 bases lay in between. Germline loops: CDR1 LNHDA, CDR2 SQIVND (reference sequence). The CDR3 has 16 amino acids. The CDR3, as DNA: TGTGCCAGTAGTAGGTCCCTCCAGGTCCTCAATGAAAAACTGTTTTTT. Amino acids: CASSRSLQVLNEKLFF.

This clone was detected once. The genes are TRBV7-2 and TRBJ1-6, with D unclear. Per the germline V gene, CDR1 is SGHTA and CDR2 is FQGNSA. Trimming shortened V by 4 bases and J by 8 bases, and 9 bases separated the two germline ends. The CDR3 runs 13 residues. The CDR3 region has the DNA TGTGCCAGCAGCTCAGTAGCCGATTCACCCCTCCACTTT. Translation: CASSSVADSPLHF.

CDR3 nucleotide sequence: TGCAGCGTTGTATCTGGGATCGGGGAACTGTTTTTT. This translates into CSVVSGIGELFF. The chain joins TRBV29-1 to TRBJ1-4; D is uncertain. This CDR3 has 12 amino acids. CDR1 is SQVTM, CDR2 ANQGSEA, per germline. V gave up 4 bases and J gave up 12 bases, with 15 bases separating them.

This chain links TRBV7-9 with TRBJ2-3; 7 positions match TRBD2. This CDR3 spans 15 amino acids. Germline V gene sequence: CDR1 SEHNR, CDR2 FQNEAQ (reference sequence). V shed 4 bases, J shed 3 bases, and the junction held 7 bases outside the gene matches. The CDR3 DNA reads TGTGCCAGCAGCTCGAGACTAGCAGAGACAGATACGCAGTATTTT. This encodes CASSSRLAETDTQYF.

This sequence joins TRBV13 and TRBJ2-2; 12 nucleotides agree with TRBD2. CDR1 and CDR2 from the germline V gene are PRHDT and FYEKMQ (reference sequence). CDR3 size: 17 residues. The trim removed 5 bases at V and 1 base at J, leaving 5 bases unmatched. Written as DNA, the CDR3 is TGTGCCAGCAGCGCTGGACTAGCGGGACAGAACACCGGGGAGCTGTTTTTT. Protein product: CASSAGLAGQNTGELFF.

The gene calls are TRBV6-6 and TRBJ1-1, with D possibly being TRBD1 (5 bases). The CDR3 spans 14 residues. The germline CDR1 and CDR2 sequences are MNHNY and SVGAGI (reference sequence). V dropped 3 bases and J dropped 2 bases, with 10 bases sitting between them. In DNA, the CDR3 is TGTGCCAGCAGTTATAGGGGAGGTAACACTGAAGCTTTCTTT. Translating it yields CASSYRGGNTEAFF.

The rearrangement joins TRBV7-9 to TRBJ2-1; 7 nucleotides align to TRBD1. CDR3 size: 15 residues. Germline V gene data show CDR1 as SEHNR and CDR2 as FQNEAQ (reference sequence). Unmatched junction bases numbered 8, after V lost 5 bases and J lost 4 bases. This CDR3 reads CASSTRTGGYNEQFF. DNA for the CDR3: TGTGCCAGCAGCACCCGGACAGGAGGTTACAATGAGCAGTTCTTC.

The chain links TRBV9 to TRBJ1-3; D gene uncertain. The germline CDR1 and CDR2 sequences are SGDLS and YYNGEE. With 0 bases removed from V and 8 bases from J, the gap between germline ends came to 6 bases. CDR3 length: 12 amino acids. CDR3 sequence reads: CASSVDRDTIYF. CDR3 coding DNA: TGTGCCAGCAGCGTAGATCGTGACACCATATATTTT.

The V gene is TRBV9, the J gene TRBJ1-2; D gene unclear. The V end lost 0 bases, the J end lost 0 bases, and 9 bases lay between the germline ends. Germline CDR1 and CDR2: SGDLS and YYNGEE. The CDR3 length is 15 residues. The CDR3 coding sequence is TGTGCCAGCAGCGTAGGGCAGATGACTAACTATGGCTACACCTTC. Amino acid sequence: CASSVGQMTNYGYTF.

This clone has a single count. The chain joins TRBV9 to TRBJ2-7, with a tentative D call TRBD2 (5 bases). Germline V gives CDR1 SGDLS, CDR2 YYNGEE. This CDR3 spans 15 amino acids. Deletions cut 4 bases from V and 3 bases from J, with 17 bases between. CDR3 region: CASSPRVGDDYEQYF. CDR3 nucleotide sequence: TGTGCCAGCAGCCCGAGGGTCGGGGATGACTACGAGCAGTACTTC.